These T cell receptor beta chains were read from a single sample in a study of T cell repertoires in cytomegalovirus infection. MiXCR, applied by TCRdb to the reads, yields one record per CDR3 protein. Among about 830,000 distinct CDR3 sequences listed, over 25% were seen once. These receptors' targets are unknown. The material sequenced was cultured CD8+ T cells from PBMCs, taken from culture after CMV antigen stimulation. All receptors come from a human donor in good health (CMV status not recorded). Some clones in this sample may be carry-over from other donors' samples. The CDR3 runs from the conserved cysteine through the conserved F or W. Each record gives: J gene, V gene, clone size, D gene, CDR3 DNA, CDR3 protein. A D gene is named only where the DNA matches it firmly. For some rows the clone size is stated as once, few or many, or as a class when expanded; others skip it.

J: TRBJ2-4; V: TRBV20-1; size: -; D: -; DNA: TGCAGTGCTAGACGGACCCTAGCTCTCTCCAAAAACATTCAGTACTTC; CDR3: CSARRTLALSKNIQYF
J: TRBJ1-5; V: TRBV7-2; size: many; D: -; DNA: TGTGCCAGCAGCTACCTGGAGGGTCAGCCCCAGCATTTT; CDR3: CASSYLEGQPQHF
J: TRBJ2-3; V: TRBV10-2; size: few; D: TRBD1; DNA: TGCGCCAGCAGTGGGATTCCAACAGGGGGAAGCACAGATACGCAGTATTTT; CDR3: CASSGIPTGGSTDTQYF
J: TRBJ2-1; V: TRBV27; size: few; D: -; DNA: TGTGCCAGCAGTTTAGGGGTCATGCCCGGTGTCGAGCAGTTCTTC; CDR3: CASSLGVMPGVEQFF
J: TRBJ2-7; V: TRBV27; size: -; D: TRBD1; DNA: TGTGCCAGCAGTTTATCGGGACAGGTCTACGAGCAGTACTTC; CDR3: CASSLSGQVYEQYF
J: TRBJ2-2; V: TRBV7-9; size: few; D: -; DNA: TGTGCCAGCAGCTTAGACAGGGTAAAAAACACCGGGGAGCTGTTTTTT; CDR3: CASSLDRVKNTGELFF
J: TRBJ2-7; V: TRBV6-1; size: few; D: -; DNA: TGTGCCAGCAGTGAAGCGAGGGCCATCCTTTCCTACGAGCAGTACTTC; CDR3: CASSEARAILSYEQYF
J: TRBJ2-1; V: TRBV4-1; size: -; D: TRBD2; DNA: TGCGCCAGCAGCCAAGATGTGGGGGGGGTGAATGTGCAGTTCTTC; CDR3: CASSQDVGGVNVQFF
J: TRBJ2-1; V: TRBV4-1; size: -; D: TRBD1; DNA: TGCGCCAGCAGCCAAGTTCAAAGGGGGCTCGAGCAGTTCTTC; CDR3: CASSQVQRGLEQFF
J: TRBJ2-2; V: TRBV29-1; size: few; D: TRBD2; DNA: TGCAGCGTTGAAGATCGGGAGGGGCGAACGGGGTTGACCGGGGAGCTGTTTTTT; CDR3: CSVEDREGRTGLTGELFF
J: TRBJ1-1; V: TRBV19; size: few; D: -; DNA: TGTGCCAGTAGCCCGCCGCAAGTGGACACTGAAGCTTTCTTT; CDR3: CASSPPQVDTEAFF
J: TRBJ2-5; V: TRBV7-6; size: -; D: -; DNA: TGTGCCAGCATTCCACCCTCCCAAGAGACCCAGTACTTC; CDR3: CASIPPSQETQYF
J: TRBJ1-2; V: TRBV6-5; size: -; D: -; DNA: TGTGCCAGCAGTTACGGTACTAAGCACTATGGCTACACCTTC; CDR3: CASSYGTKHYGYTF
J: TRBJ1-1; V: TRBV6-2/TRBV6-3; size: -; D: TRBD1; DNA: TGTGCCAGCCTAGCCGCTCGGGACAGCATGAACACTGAAGCTTTCTTT; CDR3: CASLAARDSMNTEAFF
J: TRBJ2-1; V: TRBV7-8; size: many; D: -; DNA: TGTGCCAGCAGCTCCAGGAAACGAGAGACCAATGAGCAGTTCTTC; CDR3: CASSSRKRETNEQFF
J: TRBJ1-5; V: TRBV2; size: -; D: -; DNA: TGTGCCAGCAGTGAGGGGGGGGTTTTCAATCAGCCCCAGCATTTT; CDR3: CASSEGGVFNQPQHF
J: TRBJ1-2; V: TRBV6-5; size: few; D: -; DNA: TGTGCCAGCAGCCCCTCAATTGCAGGGCTCCATGGCTACACCTTC; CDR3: CASSPSIAGLHGYTF
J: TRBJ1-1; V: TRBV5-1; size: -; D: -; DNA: TGCGCCAGCAGCTTCCTCGGCCCGAACACTGAAGCTTTCTTT; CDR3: CASSFLGPNTEAFF
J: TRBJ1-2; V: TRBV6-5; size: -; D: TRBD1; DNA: TGTGCCAGCAGTTACTCGCGCCCGACAGGGATCAATGGCTACACCTTC; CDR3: CASSYSRPTGINGYTF
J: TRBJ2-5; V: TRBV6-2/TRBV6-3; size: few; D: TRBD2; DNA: TGTGCCAGCAGTGACCCGGATCTAGCGGGGCGGACCCAGTACTTC; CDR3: CASSDPDLAGRTQYF